This T cell receptor (beta chain) was found in a study of T cell responses to AZD1222 COVID-19 vaccine. Repertoires were generated with immunoSEQ multiplex PCR, while TCRdb's copy carries only in-frame clones and drops some. The sample carries around 260,000 clones, 85% to 95% recorded once. The germline gives CDR1 SEHNR, CDR2 FQNEAQ (reference sequence). The CDR3 is 14 amino acids. The trim removed 5 bases at V and 5 bases at J, leaving 9 bases unmatched. The chain has TRBV7-9 and TRBJ2-7; 7 nucleotides line up with TRBD1. The sample in question was peripheral blood, obtained on day 0 of AZD1222 vaccination. This clonotype was obtained from an adult in good health. The CDR3 sequence: CASSLSTGLNEQYF. The CDR3 nucleotides are TGTGCCAGCAGCCTTTCGACAGGGCTGAACGAGCAGTACTTC. Full variable domain (outside the CDR3, taken from reference TRBV7-9 and TRBJ2-7): DTGVSQNPRHKITKRGQNVTFRCDPISEHNRLYWYRQTLGQGPEFLTYFQNEAQLEKSRLLSDRFSAERPKGSFSTLEIQRTEQGDSAMYLCASSLSTGLNEQYFGPGTRLTVT.